This T cell receptor beta chain originates from a study of OX40 agonist ivuxolimab in advanced cancers. With respect to the entire study: Ivuxolimab, which targeted the costimulatory receptor OX40 (CD134), was an agonistic, fully human IgG2 monoclonal antibody. In the dose-escalation cohort, 65% to 85% of patients were male, and the mean age was roughly 60 years with a range of roughly 20 to 80. The paper describes the monotherapy dose-escalation part (N of about 52 patients) of the phase I trial of ivuxolimab. The point of sequencing TCRbeta in the periphery was to test whether ivuxolimab changed TCR sequence diversity and drove clonal T-cell expansion. Patients were allowed to have had prior anti-PD-1, anti-PD-L1 or anti-CTLA-4 therapy, and approximately 40% of the dose-escalation patients had been treated with checkpoint inhibitors. Among the approximately 50 dose-escalation patients, 19 had hepatocellular carcinoma, about 15 melanoma, 9 renal cell carcinoma and 9 head and neck cancer. Partial responses occurred in three dose-escalation patients, of whom one had hepatocellular carcinoma and two had cutaneous melanoma. Intravenous ivuxolimab was administered to patients every 2 weeks at six dose levels: 0.01, 0.1, 0.3, 1.5, 3 and 10 mg/kg.

This clone appeared a single time. There is no known antigen for this receptor. Within one base of it there is no much larger clone, and no base qualities were kept. The trial excluded patients who had a history of autoimmune disease or who were on systemic immunosuppression. Peripheral blood for TCR sequencing was collected from all dose cohorts at baseline, on cycle 4 day 1, and on cycle 7 day 1. Samples were obtained from an open-label, multicenter, first-in-human phase I dose-escalation trial of ivuxolimab. Adults with locally advanced or metastatic melanoma, renal cell carcinoma, hepatocellular carcinoma or head and neck squamous cell carcinoma were enrolled in the trial. CD4+ and CD8+ T cells were sorted separately from peripheral blood before TCR sequencing. For sequencing of the TCRbeta CDR3 region, genomic DNA was extracted from the sorted cells. TCRbeta CDR3 regions were sequenced using the immunoSEQ Assay. The table was pulled from immuneACCESS by TCRdb, which kept in-frame rearrangements only. Such tables lose some clones; where checked, under half of the loss comes from unresolved V genes, and the rest has no known cause. Present in this sample are roughly 30,000 clones, approximately 91% of which were seen just once. The ten largest make up around three fifths of the sample.

The CDR3 covers 16 residues, taking in both the cysteine and the phenylalanine. The read is trimmed to its CDR3 DNA, 48 bases read in frame from base 1. V drops 1 base and J drops 2 bases, leaving 13 bases in between. CDR1 and CDR2, looked up from the germline V gene (reference sequence), are LNHNV and YYDKDF. General findings and caveats noted by the study authors: Low levels of normalized T-cell clonal expansion were also seen in some nonresponding patients. The antigen specificity of the clonally expanded peripheral T cells was not determined. In the 0.1-3.0 mg/kg groups, partial responders were among the patients with the lowest normalized peripheral clonal expansion, particularly in CD8+ T cells. On average, CD8+ T cells showed more expanded clones than CD4+ T cells after ivuxolimab. At doses from 0.1 to 3.0 mg/kg, clonal expansion was seen in both CD4+ and CD8+ blood T cells between baseline and week 6.

This sample comprised CD4+ or CD8+ T cells sorted from blood, obtained in a trial of the OX40 agonist ivuxolimab. This receptor was obtained from an adult with an advanced solid tumor such as melanoma, head and neck, liver or kidney cancer. In this chain, TRBV15 is recombined with TRBJ2-3; 5 matching bases give a weak D call of TRBD2. The CDR3 reads CATSRVPSSPTDTQYF. The DNA sequence is as follows: TGTGCCACCAGCAGAGTTCCTAGCTCCCCCACAGATACGCAGTATTTT.